This entry lists 31 T cell receptor beta chains sequenced from one sample in a study of neurological immune-mediated disorders. MiXCR was run by TCRdb on the 5' RACE reads, yielding one entry per CDR3 protein. The data contain approximately 60,000 distinct CDR3 sequences, roughly 4% of them singletons. The sample comprised PBMCs. The receptors come from a man aged 50 or older with multiple sclerosis.

The genes are TRBV18 and TRBJ2-5, with D perhaps matching TRBD2 (6 bases). Trimming took off 1 base at V and 1 base at J, with 16 bases between the two ends. Germline V gene sequence: CDR1 KGHSH, CDR2 LQKENI. The CDR3 is made up of 17 amino acids. CDR3 DNA: TGTGCCAGCTCACCACGGGGCGGGGCGATACTCCAAGAGACCCAGTACTTC. Its translation: CASSPRGGAILQETQYF.

This clonotype was counted many times. The chain links TRBV7-9 to TRBJ1-1; 7 nucleotides align to TRBD1. J gave up 5 bases and V 3 bases, and 9 bases lay outside the gene matches. Germline V gene lookup returns CDR1 SEHNR and CDR2 FQNEAQ (reference sequence). This CDR3 is 15 amino acids long. The CDR3 nucleotides are TGTGCCAGCAGCTTGATGACAGGGAGGTATACTGAAGCTTTCTTT. Residues: CASSLMTGRYTEAFF. Supplemented by reference TRBV7-9 and TRBJ1-1, the full variable domain reads DTGVSQNPRHKITKRGQNVTFRCDPISEHNRLYWYRQTLGQGPEFLTYFQNEAQLEKSRLLSDRFSAERPKGSFSTLEIQRTEQGDSAMYLCASSLMTGRYTEAFFGQGTRLTVV.

This clonotype appeared many times. The chain links TRBV5-5 to TRBJ1-5; D is uncertain. The ends were cut back, 0 bases at V and 4 bases at J, with 20 bases in the middle. The CDR3 runs to 18 residues. In germline, CDR1 is SGHKS, CDR2 YYEKEE (reference sequence). CDR3 in amino acids: CASSLAVLWGVDNQPQHF. The CDR3 DNA reads as TGTGCCAGCAGCTTGGCGGTCTTATGGGGTGTTGATAATCAGCCCCAGCATTTT.

This clonotype was counted many times. The rearrangement joins TRBV5-1 to TRBJ2-5, with D perhaps TRBD2 (6 bases). With 4 bases removed from V and 7 bases from J, the gap between germline ends came to 23 bases. The CDR3 spans 16 residues. Germline CDR1 and CDR2: SGHRS and YFSETQ. CDR3 amino acids: CASSTTGTGSKRTQYF. The CDR3 region has the DNA TGCGCCAGCAGCACAACCGGGACTGGAAGTAAACGGACCCAGTACTTC.

Turning to this clonotype: A read error may explain this, as a much larger clone is one base away. The chain carries TRBV6-6 and TRBJ2-7; TRBD1 agrees at 9 bases. The CDR3 extends over 12 amino acids. Germline CDR1 reads MNHNY; CDR2 reads SVGAGI (reference sequence). DNA for the CDR3: TGTGTCAGCAGGACAGGGGACTACGAGCAGTACTTC. It yields the protein CVSRTGDYEQYF.

This clonotype has only a few counts. The V and J genes are TRBV5-1 and TRBJ2-2; D remains unclear. Trimming removed 2 bases at V and 3 bases at J, with 14 bases between. Looked up from germline, CDR1 is SGHRS and CDR2 is YFSETQ. CDR3 size: 16 residues. CDR3: CASSFHGRRHTGELFF. The CDR3 DNA follows: TGCGCCAGCAGCTTTCATGGTCGGAGACACACCGGGGAGCTGTTTTTT.

The table lists this clonotype with many counts. This chain links TRBV12-3 or TRBV12-4 with TRBJ1-1; possible D gene TRBD1, 6 bases. The CDR3 loop spans 14 amino acids. V was cut by 5 bases and J by 4 bases, with 14 bases left in between. The CDR3 reads CASSVTGWATEAFF. The CDR3 coding sequence is TGTGCCAGCAGTGTAACAGGGTGGGCCACTGAAGCTTTCTTT.

This clonotype was counted at least ten times. The chain employs TRBV20-1 and TRBJ2-3, with TRBD2 matching 9 bases. With 1 base clipped from V and 6 bases from J, the junction kept 8 bases outside the gene matches. The CDR3 spans 15 residues. Germline loops: CDR1 DFQATT, CDR2 SNEGSKA (reference sequence). CDR3 amino acids: CSARGLAATRDTQYF. CDR3 DNA: TGCAGTGCTAGAGGACTAGCGGCGACAAGGGATACGCAGTATTTT.

This clonotype was counted ten times or more. The rearrangement links TRBV20-1 to TRBJ2-7, with 8 bases that match TRBD1. CDR1 DFQATT and CDR2 SNEGSKA come from the germline V gene (reference sequence). The V and J ends lost 1 base and 5 bases, in that order; junction bases with no gene match: 4. The CDR3 runs 13 residues. CDR3 amino acids: CSARVQGVNEQYV. CDR3 coding DNA: TGCAGTGCTAGAGTACAGGGGGTAAACGAGCAGTACGTC.

Only a few counts were recorded for this clonotype. An end of the junction does not agree with germline; a read error may underlie this. In DNA, the CDR3 is TGTGCCAGCAGTACTATAGCTAATTCACCCCTCAACTTT. Translation gives CASSTIANSPLNF. The chain is built from TRBV27 and TRBJ1-6; D gene unclear. Germline CDR1 MNHEY, CDR2 SMNVEV (reference sequence). This CDR3 contains 13 residues.

A few counts support this clonotype. This chain connects TRBV20-1 to TRBJ2-7; D may be TRBD1 (6 bases). Per germline, CDR1 DFQATT and CDR2 SNEGSKA (reference sequence). The V end was cut by 5 bases, the J end by 3 bases, with 14 bases between. The CDR3 length is 13 residues. The CDR3 loop is CSAYTGTLYEQYF. CDR3 coding DNA: TGCAGTGCTTACACAGGGACCCTCTACGAGCAGTACTTC.

Ten or more counts support this clonotype. This chain joins TRBV20-1 and TRBJ2-1; the match to TRBD2 covers 8 bases. The CDR3 runs 13 residues. V trimming: 8 bases; J trimming: 4 bases; junction bases outside the gene matches: 7. Looked up from germline, CDR1 is DFQATT and CDR2 is SNEGSKA (reference sequence). CDR3 sequence (DNA): TGCAGTACTGTAGCGGGACCTTACAATGAGCAGTTCTTC. Translated, it gives CSTVAGPYNEQFF.

Many counts were recorded for this clonotype. The chain employs TRBV10-3 and TRBJ1-2; D remains unclear. The CDR3 is 14 amino acids. V was pared by 5 bases and J by 6 bases, with 16 bases between. CDR1 is ENHRY and CDR2 is SYGVKD in the germline V gene. This CDR3 reads CAISKDGIADGYTF. In DNA, the CDR3 is TGTGCCATCAGTAAGGACGGCATCGCGGATGGCTACACCTTC.

This clonotype was found a few times. The J gene is TRBJ2-5, the V gene TRBV10-1, with 7 nucleotides matching TRBD2. The CDR3 loop spans 16 amino acids. Germline V gene data show CDR1 as WNHNN and CDR2 as SYGVQD (reference sequence). V lost 3 bases and J lost 0; bases outside the gene matches: 7. CDR3 bases: TGCGCCAGCAGTGACGGGGCTAGCGGCCACCAAGAGACCCAGTACTTC. It codes for CASSDGASGHQETQYF.

This clonotype was found many times. The V gene is TRBV5-1, the J gene TRBJ1-4; D is unresolved. V was cut by 0 bases and J by 6 bases, with 12 bases left in between. Germline CDR1 is SGHRS and CDR2 is YFSETQ. This CDR3 has 15 residues. This CDR3 is CASSLVGNRDEKLFF. The CDR3 DNA sequence: TGCGCCAGCAGCTTGGTCGGAAATCGCGATGAAAAACTGTTTTTT. Supplemented by reference TRBV5-1 and TRBJ1-4, the full variable domain reads KAGVTQTPRYLIKTRGQQVTLSCSPISGHRSVSWYQQTPGQGLQFLFEYFSETQRNKGNFPGRFSGRQFSNSRSEMNVSTLELGDSALYLCASSLVGNRDEKLFFGSGTQLSVL.

This clonotype was picked up many times. The chain carries TRBV12-3 or TRBV12-4 and TRBJ2-2; the D gene is possibly TRBD2 (5 bases). Trimming pared 6 bases from V and 1 base from J, leaving 9 bases between. The CDR3 spans 14 residues. In DNA form, the CDR3 reads TGTGCCAGCAGCCAACGGGGGAACACCGGGGAGCTGTTTTTT. Amino acid sequence: CASSQRGNTGELFF.

This clonotype was detected ten times or more. The chain is built from TRBV7-9 and TRBJ2-2; 10 bases are a match to TRBD2. Trimming cost V 5 bases and J 1 base; bases outside gene matches: 4. This CDR3 spans 16 amino acids. Germline V gene lookup returns CDR1 SEHNR and CDR2 FQNEAQ (reference sequence). CDR3 region: CASSQRGGRNTGELFF. As DNA, the CDR3 is TGTGCCAGCAGCCAGCGGGGGGGCCGGAACACCGGGGAGCTGTTTTTT.

The chain has TRBV5-1 and TRBJ2-1, with a tentative D call TRBD2 (7 bases). There are 13 residues in the CDR3. Between the trimmed V and J ends, which lost 7 bases and 6 bases, there was a span of 14 bases. Germline loops: CDR1 SGHRS, CDR2 YFSETQ. CDR3 amino acids: CASQNGGANEQFF. In DNA, the CDR3 is TGCGCCAGCCAGAATGGGGGGGCCAATGAGCAGTTCTTC.

This clonotype was seen ten or more times. V gene TRBV20-1 combines with J gene TRBJ1-2, with D perhaps matching TRBD1 (6 bases). The V and J ends lost 0 bases and 4 bases respectively, with 12 bases between them. Germline CDR1 is DFQATT and CDR2 is SNEGSKA (reference sequence). The CDR3 is 14 amino acids. The CDR3 protein is CSARDWGRGYGYTF. The CDR3 coding sequence is TGCAGTGCTAGAGATTGGGGCAGGGGCTATGGCTACACCTTC.

This clonotype was seen ten or more times. V gene TRBV6-5 combines with J gene TRBJ1-2, with D tentatively TRBD1 (5 bases). Germline V gene lookup returns CDR1 MNHEY and CDR2 SVGAGI. V shed 0 bases and J shed 4 bases, with 12 bases lying between them. The CDR3 runs to 15 residues. CDR3 nucleotide sequence: TGTGCCAGCAGTTACTCGGTTGCAGGGAGCTATGGCTACACCTTC. Translation: CASSYSVAGSYGYTF.

The table lists this clonotype with many counts. The genes are TRBV5-1 and TRBJ1-1; D perhaps matches TRBD1 (6 bases). Trimming pared 6 bases from V and 4 bases from J, leaving 13 bases between. The germline V gene encodes CDR1 SGHRS and CDR2 YFSETQ. The CDR3 is 13 residues long. The chain's CDR3 is CASKVGGATEAFF. The CDR3 coding sequence is TGCGCCAGCAAGGTAGGGGGGGCCACTGAAGCTTTCTTT.

At least ten counts were recorded for this clonotype. The V gene is TRBV24-1, the J gene TRBJ2-1, with 7 bases matching TRBD1. The length of the CDR3 is 19 residues. Germline trimming cut 6 bases from V and 3 bases from J; bases unmatched to any gene: 19. Germline CDR1 reads KGHDR; CDR2 reads SFDVKD. The CDR3 spells CATSYTPGKGARSYNEQFF. The CDR3 DNA reads TGTGCCACCAGTTACACCCCTGGGAAGGGGGCTCGAAGCTACAATGAGCAGTTCTTC.

This clonotype was recorded many times. This chain joins TRBV6-5 and TRBJ1-1; 8 bases map to TRBD1. The CDR3 spans 15 residues. Trimming removed 7 bases from V and 2 bases from J; junction bases left unmatched: 9. In germline, CDR1 is MNHEY, CDR2 SVGAGI. CDR3 DNA sequence: TGTGCCAGCAATAAGGACAGGGTGAGAAACACTGAAGCTTTCTTT. Protein sequence: CASNKDRVRNTEAFF.

The table lists this clonotype with a few counts. Just one base apart from a much larger clone, this may be a read error. This chain connects TRBV7-9 to TRBJ1-2; no clear D gene. Between the trimmed V and J ends, which lost 9 bases and 7 bases, there was a span of 9 bases. This CDR3 contains 10 residues. Per germline, CDR1 SEHNR and CDR2 FQNEAQ (reference sequence). The CDR3 nucleotides are TGTGCCAGAAGTCGCCTTGGCTACACCTTC. The encoded protein is CARSRLGYTF.

Within the sample, this clonotype is medium-sized. This rearrangement joins TRBV11-2 to TRBJ2-5; either TRBD1 or TRBD2 may fit D (6 bases each). Between the trimmed V and J ends, which lost 3 bases and 5 bases, there was a span of 19 bases. The CDR3 totals 16 residues. CDR1 SGHAT and CDR2 FQNNGV come from the germline V gene. In DNA form, the CDR3 reads TGTGCCAGCAGCTTGGGGCGGCTGGGGGCGGGGGAGACCCAGTACTTC. It is translated as CASSLGRLGAGETQYF.

This clonotype has more than one count but fewer than ten. At one boundary the junction diverges from the germline segment, which might be a read error. The V call is TRBV5-6, the J call TRBJ1-5; 8 positions match TRBD1. The CDR3 length is 16 residues. Germline V gene data show CDR1 as SGHDT and CDR2 as YYEEEE. Written as DNA, the CDR3 is TGTGCCAGCAGCACACGGACAGGGTTGAGCAATCAGCCCCAGAATTTT. Protein: CASSTRTGLSNQPQNF.

This clonotype appeared many times. The chain links TRBV6-6 to TRBJ1-4, with 9 bases lining up with TRBD1. The ends lost 6 bases at V and 8 bases at J; junction bases unmatched: 10. Germline lookup yields CDR1 MNHNY and CDR2 SVGAGI (reference sequence). This CDR3 is 15 amino acids long. The CDR3 loop is CASRPTGGLGEKLFF. The CDR3 nucleotides are TGTGCCAGCAGACCTACAGGGGGCCTAGGAGAAAAACTGTTTTTT.

J is TRBJ2-5 and V is TRBV7-6; D is unclear. The CDR3 has 14 amino acids. Germline loops: CDR1 SGHVS, CDR2 FNYEAQ. Trimming stripped 0 bases from V and 4 bases from J, with 9 bases between. CDR3 in DNA: TGTGCCAGCAGCTTAGCGGCTAGTTTAGAGACCCAGTACTTC. The encoded protein is CASSLAASLETQYF. Drawing the rest from reference TRBV7-6 and TRBJ2-5, the complete variable domain is GAGVSQSPRYKVTKRGQDVALRCDPISGHVSLYWYRQALGQGPEFLTYFNYEAQQDKSGLPNDRFSAERPEGSISTLTIQRTEQRDSAMYRCASSLAASLETQYFGPGTRLLVL.

There are many counts of this clonotype. The CDR3 here is CASSQAPLGGYGYTF. The CDR3 DNA follows: TGTGCCAGCAGCCAGGCGCCTTTGGGGGGATATGGCTACACCTTC. J is TRBJ1-2 and V is TRBV4-2, with a possible D match to TRBD1 (5 bases). The CDR3 contains 15 residues. Germline loops: CDR1 LGHNA, CDR2 YNFKEQ. With 3 bases removed from V and 5 bases from J, the gap between germline ends came to 16 bases.

This clonotype was seen only a few times. A single base separates this from a much larger clone, so it may be a read error. The chain couples TRBV5-1 to TRBJ2-3; no clear D. The CDR3 extends over 12 amino acids. The germline V gene has CDR1 SGHRS and CDR2 YFSETQ. In DNA form, the CDR3 reads TGCGCCAACAGCTTATCAGGTGATACGCAGTATTTT. Amino acid sequence: CANSLSGDTQYF.

This clonotype was found a few times. V is TRBV7-6 and J is TRBJ2-3; TRBD2 aligns across 16 bases. The CDR3 consists of 19 residues. Germline V gene lookup returns CDR1 SGHVS and CDR2 FNYEAQ. Trimming at V came to 4 bases and at J to 2 bases, leaving 9 bases not matched to a gene. CDR3 coding DNA: TGTGCCAGCAGCTGGACCGGGACTAGCGGGGGGGCTTACACAGATACGCAGTATTTT. Amino acids: CASSWTGTSGGAYTDTQYF. The full variable domain, its missing parts supplied by reference TRBV7-6 and TRBJ2-3, is GAGVSQSPRYKVTKRGQDVALRCDPISGHVSLYWYRQALGQGPEFLTYFNYEAQQDKSGLPNDRFSAERPEGSISTLTIQRTEQRDSAMYRCASSWTGTSGGAYTDTQYFGPGTRLTVL.